The rows below give T cell receptor beta chains drawn from one sample of a study of blood T cell repertoires in COVID-19. Generated by immunoSEQ multiplex PCR, the TCRdb table keeps only in-frame clones and is missing some. The sample holds approximately 300,000 clones, 90% seen once. The sequenced sample was PBMCs or T cells enriched from blood (not recorded which). The receptors originated from a woman younger than 30 with acute COVID-19. The CDR3 runs from the conserved cysteine through the conserved F or W. The order of the fields is J gene, D gene, CDR3 length, clone size, V gene, CDR3 protein, CDR3 DNA. The D gene is left open where the match is weak. For some rows the clone size is stated as once, few or many, or as a class when expanded; others skip it.

TRBJ2-7 NA 14 NA TRBV18 CASSPLDLWDEQYF TGTGCCAGCTCACCTCTCGACTTGTGGGACGAGCAGTACTTC
TRBJ2-2 NA 16 NA TRBV9 CASKGGAAPYTGELFF TGTGCCAGCAAGGGGGGGGCTGCCCCCTACACCGGGGAGCTGTTTTTT
TRBJ2-3 TRBD2 16 once TRBV5-6 CASSFGGSGTTDTQYF TGTGCCAGCAGCTTCGGGGGTAGCGGGACAACAGATACGCAGTATTTT
TRBJ2-7 NA 14 NA TRBV14 CASSRLGLSYEQYF TGTGCCAGCAGCCGACTCGGCCTCTCCTACGAGCAGTACTTC
TRBJ2-3 TRBD2 16 NA TRBV4-2 CASSQDTRREWDTQYF TGTGCCAGCAGCCAAGATACTCGGCGGGAGTGGGATACGCAGTATTTT
TRBJ1-1 TRBD1 15 once TRBV5-1 CASSLVGDSVGEAFF TGCGCCAGCAGCTTGGTCGGGGACAGTGTGGGTGAAGCTTTCTTT
TRBJ1-5 TRBD1 16 NA TRBV5-5 CASSAGDRGFYQPQHF TGTGCCAGCAGCGCAGGGGACAGGGGTTTCTATCAGCCCCAGCATTTT
TRBJ1-5 NA 13 NA TRBV12-3/TRBV12-4 CASSQTHNQPQHF TGTGCCAGCAGCCAGACACACAATCAGCCCCAGCATTTT
TRBJ2-3 TRBD2 16 NA TRBV4-2 CASSPEVVAGGDTQYF TGTGCCAGCAGCCCCGAGGTGGTAGCGGGAGGAGATACGCAGTATTTT
TRBJ2-1 TRBD2 19 NA TRBV30 CAWSSRYWTSGSAYNEQFF TGTGCCTGGAGTTCGAGATATTGGACTAGCGGGAGTGCCTACAATGAGCAGTTCTTC
TRBJ2-2 NA 15 NA TRBV7-6 CASSLRRVNTGELFF TGTGCCAGCAGCTTACGGAGGGTGAACACCGGGGAGCTGTTTTTT
TRBJ2-4 NA 14 NA TRBV13 CASSFSRFKNIQYF TGTGCCAGCAGCTTCAGCAGGTTTAAAAACATTCAGTACTTC
TRBJ2-5 TRBD1 17 NA TRBV24-1 CATSEPVTGGMGETQYF TGTGCCACCAGTGAGCCCGTAACAGGGGGCATGGGAGAGACCCAGTACTTC
TRBJ1-4 NA 15 NA TRBV4-2 CASSHGGSGNEKLFF TGTGCCAGCAGCCATGGGGGGAGCGGGAATGAAAAACTGTTTTTT
TRBJ2-2 NA 17 NA TRBV7-6 CASSFLFAQGSVGELFF TGTGCCAGCAGCTTTCTTTTTGCCCAGGGGTCCGTCGGGGAGCTGTTTTTT
TRBJ2-5 TRBD2 17 once TRBV11-2 CASSLGILAGEGETQYF TGTGCCAGCAGTTTAGGGATATTAGCGGGAGAGGGAGAGACCCAGTACTTC
TRBJ1-5 TRBD1 17 NA TRBV19 CASINGRDRGWNQPQHF TGTGCCAGTATCAATGGTCGGGACAGGGGCTGGAATCAGCCCCAGCATTTT
TRBJ2-2 NA 11 once TRBV28 CASRRTVELFF TGTGCCAGCCGGCGGACAGTCGAGCTGTTTTTT
TRBJ2-5 NA 14 NA TRBV19 CASSIDPYQETQYF TGTGCCAGTAGTATAGACCCCTACCAAGAGACCCAGTACTTC
TRBJ2-7 TRBD2 15 NA TRBV6-5 CASSPGTSGSYEQYF TGTGCCAGCAGCCCCGGGACTAGCGGCTCCTACGAGCAGTACTTC
TRBJ1-1 NA 14 NA TRBV5-6 CASSSVGSPAEAFF TGTGCCAGCAGTTCCGTGGGGAGCCCCGCTGAAGCTTTCTTT
TRBJ1-1 NA 12 NA TRBV7-9 CASSLQGRGAFF TGTGCCAGCAGCTTACAGGGGCGAGGAGCTTTCTTT
TRBJ2-3 NA 14 NA TRBV19 CASSTDTSTDTQYF TGTGCCAGTAGTACGGACACAAGCACAGATACGCAGTATTTT